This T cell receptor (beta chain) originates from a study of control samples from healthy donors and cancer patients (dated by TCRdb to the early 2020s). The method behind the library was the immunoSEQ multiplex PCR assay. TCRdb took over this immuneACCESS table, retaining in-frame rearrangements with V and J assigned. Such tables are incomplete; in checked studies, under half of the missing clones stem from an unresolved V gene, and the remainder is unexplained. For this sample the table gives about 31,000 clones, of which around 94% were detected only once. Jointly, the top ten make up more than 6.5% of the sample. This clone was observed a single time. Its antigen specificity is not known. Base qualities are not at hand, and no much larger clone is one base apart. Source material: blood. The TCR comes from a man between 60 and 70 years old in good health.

The DNA reads TGTGCCAGCAGCTTAGAGGGCTCTAACACTGAAGCTTTCTTT. This yields the protein CASSLEGSNTEAFF. This chain is built from TRBV7-2 and TRBJ1-1, with the D gene not clear enough to name. Per the germline V gene, SGHTA is the CDR1 and FQGNSA is the CDR2. Reading from cysteine to phenylalanine, the CDR3 counts 14 amino acids. Only the CDR3 DNA stays, 42 bases, in frame from base 1. Trimming at the junction amounts to 1 base on V and 2 bases on J, and the germline ends lie 8 bases apart. Supplemented by the reference TRBV7-2 and TRBJ1-1 proteins around the CDR3, the complete variable domain is GAGVSQSPSNKVTEKGKDVELRCDPISGHTALYWYRQSLGQGLEFLIYFQGNSAPDKSGLPSDRFSAERTGGSVSTLTIQRTQQEDSAVYLCASSLEGSNTEAFFGQGTRLTVV.